A selection of T cell receptor beta chains follows, all from one sample in a study of cytomegalovirus exposure and HLA in healthy donors. Libraries were prepared by immunoSEQ multiplex PCR; TCRdb keeps only in-frame clonotypes and omits some of them. Counted here are fewer than 200,000 clones, 9.5% occurring once; the ten biggest clones make up approximately 1.4%. The source material was PBMCs. These receptors all stem from a woman under 40 in good health and CMV-seropositive. Each CDR3 is given with its conserved first and last residue. A D gene is named only where the DNA matches it firmly. Where a row states a size, it is once, few, many or the class of an expanded clone; other rows omit it.

TRBV6-1	few	.	TRBJ2-7	CASDLRSYEQYF	TGTGCCAGCGACCTCCGGAGCTACGAGCAGTACTTC
TRBV7-2	.	.	TRBJ2-2	CASSLEGLGQGYTGELFF	TGTGCCAGCAGCTTAGAAGGTCTTGGGCAGGGCTACACCGGGGAGCTGTTTTTT
TRBV9	few	.	TRBJ2-7	CASSGQVSYEQYF	TGTGCCAGCAGCGGACAGGTCTCCTACGAGCAGTACTTC
TRBV11-2	.	.	TRBJ2-5	CASSSIRGRQTQYF	TGTGCCAGCAGCTCCATACGGGGTAGGCAGACCCAGTACTTC
TRBV7-9	.	.	TRBJ1-2	CASSLVLNYGYTF	TGTGCCAGCAGCTTAGTCTTAAACTATGGCTACACCTTC
TRBV9	few	.	TRBJ2-7	CASSVKRDSPDEQYF	TGTGCCAGCAGCGTAAAACGGGACTCCCCGGACGAGCAGTACTTC
TRBV27	few	TRBD2	TRBJ2-3	CASSCGLAGITDTQYF	TGTGCCAGCAGTTGCGGACTAGCGGGAATCACAGATACGCAGTATTTT
TRBV27	.	TRBD2	TRBJ2-7	CASSLVGGVGEQYF	TGTGCCAGCAGTTTAGTCGGGGGGGTGGGGGAGCAGTACTTC
TRBV5-1	.	TRBD1	TRBJ1-2	CASSLGQGAEGYTF	TGCGCCAGCAGCTTGGGACAGGGGGCAGAGGGCTACACCTTC
TRBV7-3	.	.	TRBJ2-6	CASSSSGANVLTF	TGTGCCAGCAGCTCGAGCGGGGCCAACGTCCTGACTTTC
TRBV10-3	few	.	TRBJ2-7	CAISDSGKSYEQYF	TGTGCCATCAGTGACTCAGGGAAAAGCTACGAGCAGTACTTC
TRBV19	.	TRBD2	TRBJ2-4	CASSIALGSGTGRNIQYF	TGTGCCAGTAGTATCGCCCTCGGTAGCGGGACGGGGAGGAACATTCAGTACTTC
TRBV2	few	TRBD2	TRBJ2-2	CASRAVAGAGELFF	TGTGCCAGCAGGGCGGTAGCGGGAGCCGGGGAGCTGTTTTTT
TRBV25-1	.	.	TRBJ1-2	CASSEGLTSGYTF	TGTGCCAGCAGTGAGGGACTGACGAGCGGCTACACCTTC
TRBV7-2	.	.	TRBJ2-3	CASSPVGRASRVDTQYF	TGTGCCAGCAGCCCAGTAGGCCGGGCCTCGAGGGTGGATACGCAATATTTT
TRBV4-2	.	TRBD1	TRBJ2-3	CASSPDRGNTDTQYF	TGTGCCAGCAGCCCAGACAGGGGAAACACAGATACGCAGTATTTT
TRBV5-6	.	TRBD1	TRBJ2-6	CASSLVRDSGANVLTF	TGTGCCAGCAGCTTGGTAAGGGACAGCGGGGCCAACGTCCTGACTTTC
TRBV5-4	few	.	TRBJ1-2	CASSLRGYGYTF	TGTGCCAGCAGCTTACGGGGCTATGGCTACACCTTC
TRBV5-1	.	.	TRBJ1-4	CASRSGGEKLFF	TGCGCCAGCAGATCGGGGGGTGAAAAACTGTTTTTT
TRBV10-2	.	.	TRBJ1-5	CASSVGGDQPQHF	TGCGCCAGCAGTGTCGGGGGGGATCAGCCCCAGCATTTT
TRBV11-3	few	TRBD1	TRBJ1-1	CASSFPDRGLSMNTEAFF	TGTGCCAGCAGCTTTCCGGACAGGGGCCTATCCATGAACACTGAAGCTTTCTTT
TRBV5-1	.	.	TRBJ2-3	CASSFGGRSPGADTQYF	TGCGCCAGCAGCTTTGGGGGGAGGTCCCCGGGCGCAGATACGCAGTATTTT
TRBV21-1	.	.	TRBJ2-7	CASSKVEGGLEQYF	TGTGCCAGCAGCAAAGTCGAAGGGGGATTGGAGCAGTACTTC
TRBV19	few	TRBD2	TRBJ2-3	CASSLIRTSGTDTQYF	TGTGCCAGTAGTCTAATACGGACTAGCGGCACAGATACGCAGTATTTT
TRBV6-4	.	.	TRBJ2-1	CASSVQRYNEQFF	TGTGCCAGCAGTGTACAGCGGTACAATGAGCAGTTCTTC
TRBV7-8	many	.	TRBJ1-3	CASSTLREQLHSGNTIYF	TGTGCCAGCAGCACGCTGCGGGAGCAGCTTCACTCTGGAAACACCATATATTTT
TRBV2	few	.	TRBJ1-5	CASSDRRISNQPQHF	TGTGCCAGCAGTGACCGTAGAATAAGCAATCAGCCCCAGCATTTT
TRBV18	.	TRBD1	TRBJ1-5	CASSPLGTGGIQPQHF	TGTGCCAGCTCACCCCTCGGGACAGGGGGTATTCAGCCCCAGCATTTT